The sequence of this TCR beta chain was determined in a study of response to subunit inactivated influenza vaccine. This clonotype was observed many times. Its antigen is not known. TCRdb reprocessed the RT-PCR reads with MiXCR, giving one entry per CDR3 protein. The table shows fewer than 700,000 distinct CDR3 sequences, with roughly 13% occurring only once. Germline V lookup: CDR1 DFQATT, CDR2 SNEGSKA (reference sequence). The CDR3 sequence is 16 residues long. V gave up 3 bases and J gave up 4 bases, with 16 bases separating them. Findings of the study overall: The authors put forward the suggestion that each seasonal influenza vaccination may bring in only a limited number of new T cells.

The sample was PBMCs from blood, taken 40 to 50 days after vaccination. This receptor was obtained from a middle-aged man who received an inactivated influenza vaccine. The chain is built from TRBV20-1 and TRBJ1-6; TRBD1 might be the D (6 bases). Here the CDR3 DNA reads TGCAGTGCTAGTGGGACACGGGGGGGGTATAATTCACCCCTCCACTTT. Translating it yields CSASGTRGGYNSPLHF.